This TCR beta chain was profiled in a study of blood T cell repertoires in COVID-19. In its sample, this clone was seen a few times. Generated by immunoSEQ multiplex PCR, the TCRdb table keeps only in-frame clones and is missing some. The table includes fewer than 65,000 clones, about 85% detected once. The germline V gene encodes CDR1 SGHTA and CDR2 FQGTGA. V lost 1 base, J lost 10 bases, and 16 bases stayed unmatched. There are 18 residues in the CDR3. This receptor was taken from a man in his sixties with acute or convalescent COVID-19. Sequencing was done on a sample of peripheral blood. The chain employs TRBV7-3 and TRBJ2-1; 10 bases fit TRBD2. The CDR3 DNA sequence: TGTGCCAGCAGCTTAATTGGTATCGGGGCTAGCGGGAGCTACGAGCAGTTCTTC. Its protein is CASSLIGIGASGSYEQFF.